These 10 T cell receptor beta chains originate from one sample sequenced in a study of T cell repertoires in cytomegalovirus infection. Each CDR3 protein is one row after TCRdb ran MiXCR on the reads. Among some 700,000 distinct CDR3 sequences listed, about 33% were seen once. Their antigens remain unidentified. Source: cultured PBMCs, taken from culture after CMV antigen stimulation. Every receptor here comes from a human donor in good health (CMV status not recorded). Some clones in this sample may be carry-over from other donors' samples.

This clonotype was seen only a few times. This rearrangement joins TRBV6-1 to TRBJ1-4; D not certain. The CDR3 runs 15 residues. Trimming cost V 7 bases and J 8 bases, with 20 bases left between them. In germline, CDR1 is MNHNS, CDR2 SASEGT. The CDR3 reads CASTRLLGLGEKLFF. The CDR3 coding sequence is TGTGCCAGCACTCGCCTGCTGGGGTTAGGGGAAAAACTGTTTTTT.

The rearrangement joins TRBV28 to TRBJ2-7; D ambiguous. Trimming left V 3 bases short and J 3 bases short, with 9 bases between. Germline V gives CDR1 MDHEN, CDR2 SYDVKM. This CDR3 has 13 amino acids. The CDR3 DNA reads as TGTGCCAGCAGTTTCTCAATAAACTACGAGCAGTACTTC. This encodes CASSFSINYEQYF.

This clonotype was seen a handful of times. The chain recombines TRBV6-2 or TRBV6-3 with TRBJ1-1; 8 bases align to TRBD1. Trimming at V came to 4 bases and at J to 7 bases, leaving 11 bases not matched to a gene. This CDR3 spans 15 amino acids. Germline V CDR1 and CDR2: MNHEY, SVGEGT. The CDR3 spells CASSSLDRAGDEAFF. The CDR3 bases are TGTGCCAGCAGTTCATTGGACAGGGCAGGTGATGAAGCTTTCTTT.

The chain employs TRBV6-2 or TRBV6-3 and TRBJ2-7; 9 bases are shared with TRBD2. V shed 4 bases, J shed 7 bases, and the junction held 11 bases outside the gene matches. The CDR3 totals 15 residues. Germline CDR1 reads MNHEY; CDR2 reads SVGEGT. The CDR3 DNA is TGTGCCAGCAGTTCCGGGGCTAGCGGGATGGGAGAGCAGTACTTC. Translation: CASSSGASGMGEQYF.

The rearrangement uses TRBV6-1 and TRBJ1-6; no reliable D call. Trimming removed 6 bases from V and 12 bases from J, with 12 bases in between. Looked up from germline, CDR1 is MNHNS and CDR2 is SASEGT. The CDR3 contains 12 residues. The CDR3 bases are TGTGCCAGCAGGGCCAGCGGCGGACCCCTCCACTTT. Translation gives CASRASGGPLHF.

The chain carries TRBV6-6 and TRBJ2-7; no clear D. The CDR3 runs 14 residues. V was shortened by 7 bases and J by 3 bases, with 16 bases between the two germline ends. Germline V lookup: CDR1 MNHNY, CDR2 SVGAGI (reference sequence). The chain's CDR3 is CASTPWAQSYEQYF. The CDR3, as DNA: TGTGCCAGCACCCCTTGGGCCCAGAGCTACGAGCAGTACTTC.

V gene TRBV12-3 or TRBV12-4 combines with J gene TRBJ2-7; 7 nucleotides agree with TRBD1. The CDR3 loop spans 12 amino acids. Trimming at V came to 6 bases and at J to 9 bases, leaving 8 bases not matched to a gene. For the CDR3, the DNA is TGTGCCAGCAGGTACAGGGGCCATTCGCAGTACTTC. This translates into CASRYRGHSQYF.

The chain is built from TRBV10-3 and TRBJ1-6; 11 nucleotides line up with TRBD1. CDR3 length: 14 residues. Trimming removed 8 bases from V and 9 bases from J; junction bases left unmatched: 6. Germline-derived CDR1 and CDR2 are ENHRY and SYGVKD. Here the CDR3 reads CAIGGGQGGSPLHF. The CDR3 DNA sequence: TGTGCCATCGGGGGGGGACAGGGGGGTTCACCCCTCCACTTT.

This clonotype turned up a few times. This chain connects TRBV7-9 to TRBJ2-7, with D possibly being TRBD2 (6 bases). V lost 7 bases and J lost 7, with 14 bases in between. The CDR3 sequence is 12 residues long. The germline V gene has CDR1 SEHNR and CDR2 FQNEAQ (reference sequence). In DNA form, the CDR3 reads TGTGCCAGCATCTTTGGGGCGGGGGAGCAGTACTTC. Protein sequence: CASIFGAGEQYF.

Only a few counts were recorded for this clonotype. The chain recombines TRBV7-2 with TRBJ1-1; weak D call: TRBD1 (6 bases). There are 14 residues in the CDR3. V was shortened by 5 bases and J by 3 bases, with 13 bases between the two germline ends. The germline V gene has CDR1 SGHTA and CDR2 FQGNSA. CDR3 bases: TGTGCCAGCAGCCCGGGGGCTTCGGACACTGAAGCTTTCTTT. It is translated as CASSPGASDTEAFF.